These T cell receptor beta chains were read from a single sample in a study of shared clonotypes between healthy human individuals. Clones were read by immunoSEQ multiplex PCR, and TCRdb kept only the in-frame ones, dropping some. The sample contains about a million clones, around 77% of which appear only once. The sample consisted of memory CD4+ T cells from PBMCs. These receptors all stem from a man aged 18 to 29 in good health. Some clones in this sample may be carry-over from other donors' samples. Both conserved end residues are part of each CDR3.

>TRBV7-9|TRBJ2-2
CASSPAPGGNTGELFF
>TRBV28|TRBJ2-7
CASTQAYTYEQYF
>TRBV27|TRBJ2-7
CASSQANKAYEQYF
>TRBV6-1|TRBJ2-5
CASSVLRTSGKETQYF
>TRBV7-2|TRBJ2-3
CASSLEGDTQYF
>TRBV7-2|TRBJ2-2
CASSLWVDGELFF
>TRBV28|TRBJ2-2
CASRYPGQNTGELFF
>TRBV29-1|TRBJ1-2
CSVEHRGPNYGYTF
>TRBV7-2|TRBJ2-7
CASSEISGPKQYF
>TRBV18|TRBJ2-5
CASSPFEVAETQYF
>TRBV7-2|TRBJ2-7
CASSLFAGENEQYF
>TRBV29-1|TRBJ1-1
CSAPTGLNTEAFF
>TRBV11-3|TRBJ2-1
CASSYRTSGPNEQFF
>TRBV10-3|TRBJ2-3
CAISARGSGTDTQYF
>TRBV9|TRBJ1-2
CASSARQGASVGGGYTF
>TRBV5-1|TRBJ1-1
CATKRTTRTGALNTEAFF
>TRBV27|TRBJ2-7
CATFQTQPSPVSYEQYF
>TRBV2|TRBJ1-2
CASSDRGDGYTF